This T cell receptor beta chain emerged from a study of high-grade serous ovarian cancer treatment subgroups. The CDR3 runs to 16 residues. Germline trimming cut 3 bases from V and 4 bases from J; bases unmatched to any gene: 9. CDR1 and CDR2 from the germline V gene are MGHDK and SYGVNS. Study observations and caveats: Only CDR3 was analyzed; CDR1 and CDR2 were not.

Assay: immunoSEQ multiplex PCR; the TCRdb copy retains only in-frame clones and omits some. The sample shows approximately 40,000 clones, 75% to 85% of them seen only once. Tumor tissue was taken before any definitive surgery or chemotherapy was given. With regard to this clone: What it recognizes is unknown.

This receptor was obtained from a human donor with high-grade serous ovarian cancer. Sequencing was done on a sample of tumor tissue. The rearrangement joins TRBV25-1 to TRBJ2-1; TRBD2 aligns across 7 bases. CDR3 bases: TGTGCCAGCAGTGAGGCGGCTAGCGGACCTTACAATGAGCAGTTCTTC. Its translation is CASSEAASGPYNEQFF.